The sequence of this TCR beta chain was determined in a study of T cell repertoires in cytomegalovirus infection. Study in general: CMV infection and matching HLA type were both indicated by public TCR beta signatures. Study findings and constraints: CMV-specific TCR beta clonotypes restricted by HLA-C dominated the ex vivo response. Cumulative frequency of public TCR beta families picked out carriers of CMV plus the relevant HLA.

Trimming took 6 bases from V and 1 from J, leaving 19 bases between them. This CDR3 spans 17 amino acids. TCRdb re-called the reads with MiXCR, one entry per CDR3 protein. The sample includes approximately 1,000,000 distinct CDR3 sequences, approximately 31% of them seen just once. Note on this clonotype: Its matching antigen is unknown.

Sequenced material: cultured CD8+ T cells from PBMCs, taken from culture after CMV antigen stimulation. This receptor was obtained from a human donor in good health (CMV status not recorded). Some clones in this sample may be carry-over from other donors' samples. V is TRBV12-3 or TRBV12-4 and J is TRBJ1-5, with a tentative D call TRBD1 (5 bases). This CDR3 is CASSLLGGTESNQPQHF. CDR3 sequence (DNA): TGTGCCAGCAGCCTACTAGGTGGGACGGAGAGCAATCAGCCCCAGCATTTT.